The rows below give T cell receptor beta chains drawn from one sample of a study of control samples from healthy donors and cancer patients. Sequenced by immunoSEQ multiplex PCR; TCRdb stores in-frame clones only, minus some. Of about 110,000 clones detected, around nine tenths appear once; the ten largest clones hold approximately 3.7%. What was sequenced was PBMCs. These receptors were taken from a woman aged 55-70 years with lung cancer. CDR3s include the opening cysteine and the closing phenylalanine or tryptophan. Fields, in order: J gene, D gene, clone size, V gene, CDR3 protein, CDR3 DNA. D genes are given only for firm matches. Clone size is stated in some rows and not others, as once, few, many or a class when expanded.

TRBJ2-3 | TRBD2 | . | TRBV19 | CASSTSGRTDTQYF | TGTGCCAGTTCTACTAGCGGGAGAACAGATACGCAGTATTTT
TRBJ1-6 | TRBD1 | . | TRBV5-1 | CASSRTGDDSPLHF | TGCGCCAGCAGCCGCACAGGGGATGATTCACCCCTCCACTTT
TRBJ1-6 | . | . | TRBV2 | CASSWYGQSDNSPLHF | TGTGCCAGCAGCTGGTACGGACAGAGCGATAATTCACCCCTCCACTTT
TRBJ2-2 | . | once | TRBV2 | CASSEGPGKGELFF | TGTGCCAGCAGTGAGGGCCCTGGTAAGGGGGAGCTGTTTTTT
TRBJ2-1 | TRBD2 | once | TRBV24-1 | CATSDSSGGYNEQFF | TGTGCCACCAGTGATTCTAGCGGGGGATACAATGAGCAGTTCTTC
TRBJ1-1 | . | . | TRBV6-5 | CASSYSAVNTEAFF | TGTGCCAGCAGTTACTCTGCAGTGAACACTGAAGCTTTCTTT
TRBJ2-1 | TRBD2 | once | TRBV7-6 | CASSLGVAGVHEQFF | TGTGCCAGCAGCCTCGGAGTAGCGGGAGTGCATGAGCAGTTCTTC
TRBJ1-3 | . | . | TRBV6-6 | CASSEGPGFSGNTIYF | TGTGCCAGCTCCGAAGGCCCCGGGTTCTCTGGAAACACCATATATTTT
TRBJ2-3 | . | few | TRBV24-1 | CATADIKYGHTQYF | TGTGCCACCGCGGATATCAAGTACGGGCATACGCAGTATTTT
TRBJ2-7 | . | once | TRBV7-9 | CASSLAGSRGVGQYF | TGTGCCAGCAGCTTAGCGGGGTCCCGAGGGGTTGGGCAGTACTTC
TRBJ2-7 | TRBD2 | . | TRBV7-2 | CASSLGRTSGGVYEQYF | TGTGCCAGCAGCTTAGGGAGGACTAGCGGGGGGGTCTACGAGCAGTACTTC
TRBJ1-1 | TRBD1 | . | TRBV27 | CASRLAGGGEAFF | TGTGCCAGCAGGCTTGCAGGGGGCGGTGAAGCTTTCTTT
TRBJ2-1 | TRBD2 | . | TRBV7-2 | CASSLVGTSRLEQFF | TGTGCCAGCAGCTTAGTTGGGACTAGCCGGCTTGAGCAGTTCTTC
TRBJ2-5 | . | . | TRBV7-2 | CASSSNRRETQYF | TGTGCCAGCAGCTCAAATCGACGGGAGACCCAGTACTTC
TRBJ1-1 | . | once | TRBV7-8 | CASSVVKGRNTEAFF | TGTGCCAGCAGCGTCGTGAAGGGCAGGAACACTGAAGCTTTCTTT